The 21 T cell receptor beta chains listed next were all sequenced from one sample in a study of blood T cell repertoires in COVID-19. Using immunoSEQ multiplex PCR, the repertoire was profiled, and TCRdb retains in-frame clones only, with some absent. The sample has tens of thousands of clones, less than 90% seen once. The sequencing sample was made of peripheral blood. The receptors here all came from a human donor in a cohort sampled during active COVID-19.

CDR3: CASSEGLSYGYTF. The CDR3 DNA is TGTGCCAGCAGTGAAGGGCTCAGCTATGGCTACACCTTC. The gene calls are TRBV6-1 and TRBJ1-2; no firm D call. Germline loops: CDR1 MNHNS, CDR2 SASEGT. V shed 1 base and J shed 4 bases, with 7 bases lying between them. CDR3 length: 13 residues.

This chain links TRBV7-9 with TRBJ1-4; D remains ambiguous. This CDR3 contains 13 residues. The germline V and J ends were trimmed by 4 bases and 8 bases, with 11 bases remaining between them. Germline assignment: CDR1 SEHNR and CDR2 FQNEAQ (reference sequence). As DNA, the CDR3 is TGTGCCAGCAGCTCCCGATCAGGAGAAAAACTGTTTTTT. Protein sequence: CASSSRSGEKLFF.

This chain connects TRBV19 to TRBJ1-3, with D tentatively TRBD1 (6 bases). V dropped 3 bases and J dropped 2 bases, with 14 bases sitting between them. This CDR3 spans 16 amino acids. Germline loops: CDR1 LNHDA, CDR2 SQIVND (reference sequence). CDR3 DNA sequence: TGTGCCAGTAGTATCATTCTCCGACAGGCTGGAAACACCATATATTTT. Its translation is CASSIILRQAGNTIYF. Full variable domain (outside the CDR3, taken from reference TRBV19 and TRBJ1-3): DGGITQSPKYLFRKEGQNVTLSCEQNLNHDAMYWYRQDPGQGLRLIYYSQIVNDFQKGDIAEGYSVSREKKESFPLTVTSAQKNPTAFYLCASSIILRQAGNTIYFGEGSWLTVV.

The sample holds one count of this clone. The chain employs TRBV10-3 and TRBJ2-3; 15 bases map to TRBD2. V was clipped by 7 bases and J by 4 bases; unmatched bases: 6. The CDR3 loop spans 16 amino acids. Germline assignment: CDR1 ENHRY and CDR2 SYGVKD. This chain's CDR3 is CAITRTSGGASDTQYF. The CDR3 DNA reads TGTGCCATCACCAGGACTAGCGGGGGGGCCTCAGATACGCAGTATTTT.

The V call is TRBV19, the J call TRBJ2-3, with D tentatively TRBD2 (5 bases). CDR1 and CDR2 from the germline V gene are LNHDA and SQIVND (reference sequence). The germline V and J ends were trimmed by 7 bases and 4 bases, with 27 bases remaining between them. The CDR3 consists of 18 residues. The chain's CDR3 is CASTKRFRFGRESDTQYF. The CDR3 DNA follows: TGTGCCAGTACCAAGCGGTTCCGGTTTGGGCGCGAGTCAGATACGCAGTATTTT.

This chain joins TRBV6-4 and TRBJ1-2; TRBD1 matches 9 bases. V trimming: 4 bases; J trimming: 4 bases; junction bases outside the gene matches: 13. The germline V gene encodes CDR1 MRHNA and CDR2 SNTAGT. The CDR3 length is 17 residues. CDR3 nucleotides: TGTGCCAGCAGTGGGGCCTTCGTGACAGGGGGTGGCTATGGCTACACCTTC. Translation gives CASSGAFVTGGGYGYTF.

This clone was detected only once. CDR3 in DNA: TGTGCCAGCAGCGCCCGACTAGCGGGTTCAGATACGCAGTATTTT. It codes for CASSARLAGSDTQYF. This rearrangement joins TRBV7-3 to TRBJ2-3; TRBD2 matches at 10 bases. Germline CDR1 and CDR2: SGHTA and FQGTGA. There are 15 residues in the CDR3. V shed 5 bases and J 4 bases; nucleotides not matched to a gene: 6.

The J gene is TRBJ2-7, the V gene TRBV3-1 (or the pseudogene TRBV3-2); D is unclear. CDR3 size: 13 residues. Germline V gene lookup returns CDR1 LGHDT and CDR2 YNNKEL (reference sequence). Trimming cost V 1 base and J 4 bases, with 8 bases left between them. In DNA form, the CDR3 reads TGTGCCAGCAGCCAAGTACCCGCGTACGAGCAGTACTTC. It codes for CASSQVPAYEQYF.

Only a few counts were recorded for this clone. The chain has TRBV5-4 and TRBJ1-6; 7 bases match TRBD1. Germline-derived CDR1 and CDR2 are SGHNT and YYREEE (reference sequence). V dropped 6 bases and J dropped 7; count of bases not matched to a gene: 10. The CDR3 is made up of 15 amino acids. CDR3 residues: CASTQTGTENSPLHF. The CDR3 coding sequence is TGTGCCAGCACCCAAACCGGGACAGAGAATTCACCCCTCCACTTT. Full variable domain (outside the CDR3, taken from reference TRBV5-4 and TRBJ1-6): ETGVTQSPTHLIKTRGQQVTLRCSSQSGHNTVSWYQQALGQGPQFIFQYYREEENGRGNFPPRFSGLQFPNYSSELNVNALELDDSALYLCASTQTGTENSPLHFGNGTRLTVT.

The chain employs TRBV10-3 and TRBJ2-7; 9 bases align to TRBD1. CDR3 length equals 16 residues. V shed 9 bases, J shed 6 bases, and the junction held 18 bases outside the gene matches. Germline V gene lookup returns CDR1 ENHRY and CDR2 SYGVKD. The CDR3 coding sequence is TGTGCCATTTCGCTGGGGGGACAGGGTGGGGTTCCCGAGCAGTACTTC. Residues: CAISLGGQGGVPEQYF.

V and J are TRBV9 and TRBJ1-1, with a possible D match to TRBD1 (6 bases). The V and J ends lost 3 bases and 1 base respectively, with 13 bases between them. Germline V gives CDR1 SGDLS, CDR2 YYNGEE. The CDR3 is 15 amino acids. The CDR3 region is CASSALGGENTEAFF. The CDR3, as DNA: TGTGCCAGCAGCGCACTAGGGGGAGAGAACACTGAAGCTTTCTTT.

The chain couples TRBV18 to TRBJ1-5, with D hard to call. The CDR3 extends over 15 amino acids. Trimming took off 2 bases at V and 4 bases at J, with 12 bases between the two ends. Germline V gene lookup returns CDR1 KGHSH and CDR2 LQKENI. CDR3 coding DNA: TGTGCCAGCTCACCAATATCAGCGGGGAATCAGCCCCAGCATTTT. Protein: CASSPISAGNQPQHF.

The CDR3: CASSSRGVTDTQYF. The CDR3, as DNA: TGTGCCAGCAGCTCGCGGGGAGTGACCGATACGCAGTATTTT. This chain uses TRBV7-3 with TRBJ2-3, with D possibly matching TRBD2 (6 bases). V lost 4 bases to trimming and J lost 6 bases, with 14 bases between them. The CDR3 covers 14 residues. Germline loops: CDR1 SGHTA, CDR2 FQGTGA.

The CDR3 region has the DNA TGTGCCTGGAGTGTAATAGCGGGGCCACGGACCCAGTACTTC. Translating gives CAWSVIAGPRTQYF. This chain connects TRBV30 to TRBJ2-5; TRBD2 matches 8 bases. Trimming took 0 bases from V and 7 from J; bases not matched to a gene: 7. The germline V gene encodes CDR1 GTSNPN and CDR2 SVGIG (reference sequence). CDR3 length: 14 amino acids.

This chain joins TRBV7-9 and TRBJ1-1, with TRBD1 identical over 7 bases. J gave up 1 base and V 4 bases, and 6 bases lay outside the gene matches. Per germline, CDR1 SEHNR and CDR2 FQNEAQ (reference sequence). This CDR3 is built from 15 residues. The CDR3 bases are TGTGCCAGCAGCTCCCGACAGGGTGGGAACACTGAAGCTTTCTTT. The encoded protein is CASSSRQGGNTEAFF.

The chain joins TRBV5-1 to TRBJ2-3, with 7 bases that match TRBD1. The J segment lost 0 bases and the V segment lost 3 bases, leaving 7 bases of the junction unmatched. CDR3 size: 16 residues. Germline V gene lookup returns CDR1 SGHRS and CDR2 YFSETQ. The CDR3 loop is CASSSSGTASTDTQYF. In DNA form, the CDR3 reads TGCGCCAGCAGCTCCTCCGGGACAGCTAGCACAGATACGCAGTATTTT.

The gene calls are TRBV28 and TRBJ2-2; TRBD1 matches at 9 bases. The CDR3 spans 16 residues. The J segment lost 4 bases and the V segment lost 8 bases, leaving 11 bases of the junction unmatched. The V gene's germline CDR1 is MDHEN and CDR2 SYDVKM. The CDR3 loop reads CASQNPGQGTTGELFF. As DNA, the CDR3 is TGTGCCAGCCAAAACCCGGGACAGGGCACCACCGGGGAGCTGTTTTTT.

This clone was seen only a few times. The chain carries TRBV28 and TRBJ1-5; 8 bases are a match to TRBD1. J lost 4 bases, V lost 5 bases, and 1 base had no gene match. Germline V CDR1 and CDR2: MDHEN, SYDVKM. This CDR3 region has 13 residues. The CDR3, as DNA: TGTGCCAGCAGTCGGACAGGGAATCAGCCCCAGCATTTT. This sequence encodes CASSRTGNQPQHF. The whole variable domain, remainder taken from reference TRBV28 and TRBJ1-5, is DVKVTQSSRYLVKRTGEKVFLECVQDMDHENMFWYRQDPGLGLRLIYFSYDVKMKEKGDIPEGYSVSREKKERFSLILESASTNQTSMYLCASSRTGNQPQHFGDGTRLSIL.

This chain links TRBV12-3 or TRBV12-4 with TRBJ2-1; TRBD1 is a possible D gene (5 bases). CDR3 length: 11 residues. Trimming shortened V by 8 bases and J by 8 bases, and 10 bases separated the two germline ends. The CDR3 bases are TGTGCCAGCCGTTCAGGGTATGAGCAGTTCTTC. It specifies CASRSGYEQFF.

The rearrangement links TRBV11-2 to TRBJ2-7; 11 bases align to TRBD2. CDR3 length equals 14 residues. Germline loops: CDR1 SGHAT, CDR2 FQNNGV. V lost 3 bases to trimming and J lost 4 bases; unmatched junction nucleotides: 2. The CDR3 sequence: CASSLTSGEYEQYF. The CDR3 region has the DNA TGTGCCAGCAGCTTGACTAGCGGGGAATACGAGCAGTACTTC.

V usage is TRBV18 and J usage is TRBJ2-2; 12 nucleotides line up with TRBD2. Trimming removed 4 bases from V and 6 bases from J; junction bases left unmatched: 6. The V gene's germline CDR1 is KGHSH and CDR2 LQKENI. The CDR3 is made up of 16 amino acids. The CDR3 DNA follows: TGTGCCAGCTCACGACTAGCGGGAGATGGAGCCGGGGAGCTGTTTTTT. This encodes CASSRLAGDGAGELFF.